This is a list of T cell receptor beta chains from one sample in a study of T-cell reconstitution after alpha-beta-depleted transplantation in children. Using its own MiXCR run on the PCR reads, TCRdb lists one record per CDR3 protein. The data contain tens of thousands of distinct CDR3 sequences, under 8% of them singletons. Here the sequenced sample was peripheral blood, taken 60 days after TCRalphabeta/CD19-depleted stem cell transplant. The receptors stem from a child less than two years old who had a stem cell transplant for acute myeloid leukemia, so the T cells may come from the graft donor. The CDR3 runs from the conserved cysteine through the conserved F or W. The order of the fields is clone size, J gene, D gene, V gene, CDR3 DNA, CDR3 protein. D genes are given only for firm matches. The size entry is marked missing in some rows and otherwise reads once, few, many or a size class.

clone_size: many; j_call: TRBJ2-7; d_call: NA; v_call: TRBV12-3/TRBV12-4; cdr3_nt: TGTGCCAGCAGTGGGGGGATGGGCCTCTACGAGCAGTACTTC; cdr3_aa: CASSGGMGLYEQYF
clone_size: many; j_call: TRBJ2-7; d_call: NA; v_call: TRBV12-3/TRBV12-4; cdr3_nt: TGTGCCAGCACCTCCGACACTACCTACGAGCAGTACTTC; cdr3_aa: CASTSDTTYEQYF
clone_size: many; j_call: TRBJ2-1; d_call: NA; v_call: TRBV9; cdr3_nt: TGTGCCAGCAGCGTAGACGGAAGAGTATACAATGAGCAGTTCTTC; cdr3_aa: CASSVDGRVYNEQFF
clone_size: many; j_call: TRBJ2-7; d_call: NA; v_call: TRBV7-9; cdr3_nt: TGTGCCAGCAGCTTAGCTTCCGGGAGCTACGAGCAGTACTTC; cdr3_aa: CASSLASGSYEQYF
clone_size: many; j_call: TRBJ1-1; d_call: NA; v_call: TRBV6-5; cdr3_nt: TGTGCCAGCAGTTACTCGGCAGGGGAGACTGAAGCTTTCTTT; cdr3_aa: CASSYSAGETEAFF
clone_size: NA; j_call: TRBJ2-7; d_call: NA; v_call: TRBV7-9; cdr3_nt: TGTGCCAGCAGCTTAGACCCCAGGGCAGGAAAGTACTTC; cdr3_aa: CASSLDPRAGKYF
clone_size: many; j_call: TRBJ2-7; d_call: NA; v_call: TRBV3-1; cdr3_nt: TGTGCCAGCAGCCAAGGGAAAGGGTCCTACGAGCAGTACTTC; cdr3_aa: CASSQGKGSYEQYF
clone_size: many; j_call: TRBJ2-5; d_call: NA; v_call: TRBV7-2; cdr3_nt: TGTGCCAGCAGCTTAGCTCCTCAGATGGAGACCCAGTACTTC; cdr3_aa: CASSLAPQMETQYF
clone_size: large; j_call: TRBJ1-3; d_call: NA; v_call: TRBV4-3; cdr3_nt: TGCGCCAGCAGCCAAGATCTCAGCTCTGGAAACACCATATATTTT; cdr3_aa: CASSQDLSSGNTIYF
clone_size: many; j_call: TRBJ2-7; d_call: NA; v_call: TRBV29-1; cdr3_nt: TGCAGCGTCCGGGGGGCAACTCCATTCGCCTACGAGCAGTACTTC; cdr3_aa: CSVRGATPFAYEQYF
clone_size: many; j_call: TRBJ2-7; d_call: TRBD2; v_call: TRBV7-8; cdr3_nt: TGTGCCAGCAGACAGGGACTAGCGGGGAGCTCCTACGAGCAGTACTTC; cdr3_aa: CASRQGLAGSSYEQYF
clone_size: many; j_call: TRBJ1-6; d_call: NA; v_call: TRBV2; cdr3_nt: TGTGCCAGCAGTGCAGGGATCGGATCACCCCTCCACTTT; cdr3_aa: CASSAGIGSPLHF
clone_size: many; j_call: TRBJ2-5; d_call: NA; v_call: TRBV7-9; cdr3_nt: TGTGCCAGCAGCTCCGTCCTTAGGGGTCGGGAGACCCAGTACTTC; cdr3_aa: CASSSVLRGRETQYF
clone_size: many; j_call: TRBJ2-2; d_call: TRBD1; v_call: TRBV5-4; cdr3_nt: TGTGCCAGCAGCTTGAGGACAGGGGGGGACAACACCGGGGAGCTGTTTTTT; cdr3_aa: CASSLRTGGDNTGELFF
clone_size: many; j_call: TRBJ1-1; d_call: NA; v_call: TRBV7-6; cdr3_nt: TGTGCCAGCAGCTTAGAACAGGCCAAGGACACTGAAGCTTTCTTT; cdr3_aa: CASSLEQAKDTEAFF
clone_size: many; j_call: TRBJ2-4; d_call: NA; v_call: TRBV9; cdr3_nt: TGTGCCAGCAGCCGGGACTTTTTAGCCAAAAACATTCAGTACTTC; cdr3_aa: CASSRDFLAKNIQYF
clone_size: many; j_call: TRBJ2-7; d_call: NA; v_call: TRBV20-1; cdr3_nt: TGCAGTGCTTCCGACAGGAGCTCCTACGAGCAGTACTTC; cdr3_aa: CSASDRSSYEQYF
clone_size: many; j_call: TRBJ1-5; d_call: NA; v_call: TRBV12-3/TRBV12-4; cdr3_nt: TGTGCCAGCAGTTTGGTAGAGGGCAATCAGCCCCAGCATTTT; cdr3_aa: CASSLVEGNQPQHF
clone_size: many; j_call: TRBJ2-3; d_call: NA; v_call: TRBV12-5; cdr3_nt: TGTGCTAGTGGACCCGGGGACACAGATACGCAGTATTTT; cdr3_aa: CASGPGDTDTQYF
clone_size: many; j_call: TRBJ2-5; d_call: NA; v_call: TRBV7-9; cdr3_nt: TGTGCCAGCAGCCCCTCTAGGGGGGGGCTCCAAGAGACCCAGTACTTC; cdr3_aa: CASSPSRGGLQETQYF
clone_size: few; j_call: TRBJ1-1; d_call: TRBD1; v_call: TRBV18; cdr3_nt: TGTGCCAGCTCACCTAAGGGACAGGGGCCCAACCCCAGGAACACTGAAGCTTTCTTT; cdr3_aa: CASSPKGQGPNPRNTEAFF
clone_size: many; j_call: TRBJ1-1; d_call: NA; v_call: TRBV27; cdr3_nt: TGTGCCAGCAGTTTCCGGGGGGCGAGAACTGAAGCTTTCTTT; cdr3_aa: CASSFRGARTEAFF
clone_size: once; j_call: TRBJ2-7; d_call: TRBD1; v_call: TRBV25-1; cdr3_nt: TGTGCCAGCAGTGAATGGGGACAGACGTTAGATCAGTACTTC; cdr3_aa: CASSEWGQTLDQYF
clone_size: many; j_call: TRBJ2-2; d_call: NA; v_call: TRBV4-3; cdr3_nt: TGCGCCAGCAGCCAAGACCCAGGGATCACCGGGGAGCTGTTTTTT; cdr3_aa: CASSQDPGITGELFF
clone_size: few; j_call: TRBJ2-3; d_call: NA; v_call: TRBV13; cdr3_nt: TGTGCCAGCAGCTTAACGACAGATACGCAGTATTTT; cdr3_aa: CASSLTTDTQYF